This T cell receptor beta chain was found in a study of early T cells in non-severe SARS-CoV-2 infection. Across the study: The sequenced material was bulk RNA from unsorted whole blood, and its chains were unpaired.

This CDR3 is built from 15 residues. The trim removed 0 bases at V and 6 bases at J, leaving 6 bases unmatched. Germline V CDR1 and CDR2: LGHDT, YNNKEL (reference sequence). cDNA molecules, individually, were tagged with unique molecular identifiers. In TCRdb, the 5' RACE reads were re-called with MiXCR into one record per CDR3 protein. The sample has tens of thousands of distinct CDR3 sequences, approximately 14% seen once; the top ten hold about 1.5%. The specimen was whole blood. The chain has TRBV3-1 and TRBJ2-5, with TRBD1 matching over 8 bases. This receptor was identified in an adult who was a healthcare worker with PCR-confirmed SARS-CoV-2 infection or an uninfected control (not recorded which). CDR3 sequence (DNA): TGTGCCAGCAGCCAAGAGGGCGACAGGGGACAGACCCAGTACTTC. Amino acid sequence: CASSQEGDRGQTQYF.